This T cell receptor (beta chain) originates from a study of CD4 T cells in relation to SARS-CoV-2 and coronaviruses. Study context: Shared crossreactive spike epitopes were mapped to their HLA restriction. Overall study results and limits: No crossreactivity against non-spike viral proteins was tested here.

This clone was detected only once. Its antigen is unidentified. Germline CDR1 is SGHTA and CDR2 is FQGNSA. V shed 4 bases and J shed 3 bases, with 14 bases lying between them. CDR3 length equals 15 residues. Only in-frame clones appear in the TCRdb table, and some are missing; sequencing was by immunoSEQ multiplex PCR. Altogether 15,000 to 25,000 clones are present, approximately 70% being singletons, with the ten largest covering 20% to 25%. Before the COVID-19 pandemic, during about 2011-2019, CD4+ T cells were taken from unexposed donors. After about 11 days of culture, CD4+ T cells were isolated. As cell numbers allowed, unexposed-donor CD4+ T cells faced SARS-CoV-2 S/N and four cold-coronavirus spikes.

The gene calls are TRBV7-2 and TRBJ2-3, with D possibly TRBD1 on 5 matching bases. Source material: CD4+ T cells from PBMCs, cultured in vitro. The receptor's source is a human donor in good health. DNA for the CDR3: TGTGCCAGCAGCTCACAGGTGGATCGAACAGATACGCAGTATTTT. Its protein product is CASSSQVDRTDTQYF.